These T cell receptor beta chains were read from a single sample in a study of blood T cell repertoires in COVID-19. Here immunoSEQ multiplex PCR was the method, and the copy in TCRdb shows in-frame clones only, minus some. This table holds over 300,000 clones, 80% to 90% found once. Material for sequencing was PBMCs or T cells enriched from blood (not recorded which). The receptor source for this set is a man aged 30-40 years who had recovered from COVID-19. Each CDR3 is given without its conserved first and last residue.

J gene	V gene	CDR3 length	CDR3 protein
TRBJ2-5	TRBV7-9	13	ASSRPGRAGETQY
TRBJ2-1	TRBV10-1	12	ASSVGQGLDEQF
TRBJ1-2	TRBV5-1	14	ASSLALSSRGYGYT
TRBJ2-2	TRBV20-1	11	SASGGFSGELF
TRBJ2-5	TRBV3-1/TRBV3-2	17	ASSQGGGAPPVGQETQY
TRBJ2-7	TRBV7-2	12	ASSVGLAGYEQY
TRBJ2-7	TRBV5-4	15	ASSLSTRAGSSYEQY
TRBJ2-5	TRBV5-5	11	ASSRKREETQY
TRBJ1-1	TRBV13	11	ASSLAATVEAF
TRBJ2-1	TRBV3-1/TRBV3-2	16	ASSHLFPLAGEYNEQF
TRBJ2-2	TRBV4-2	15	ASSQDRGSSGGGELF
TRBJ1-6	TRBV21-1	12	ASSKKRSNSPLH
TRBJ2-4	TRBV2	12	ASSVGGVQNIQY
TRBJ2-5	TRBV4-3	14	ASSQVLVTGMETQY
TRBJ1-5	TRBV2	11	ASRTTDNQPQH
TRBJ1-2	TRBV7-9	10	ASSFVEYGYT
TRBJ2-7	TRBV7-2	12	ASRLGGTSYEQY